A single sample is the source of the 13 T cell receptor beta chains below, sequenced in a study of T cells in Graves' hyperthyroidism and ophthalmopathy. Amplification of TCR beta CDR3 regions was performed using RNA transcripts as template. The HTBI primer set was used in a first-round RT-PCR of the TCR CDR3. TCRdb itself ran the multiplex PCR reads through MiXCR, one entry per CDR3 protein. The data contain more than 500,000 distinct CDR3 sequences, over 35% of them singletons. The sample consisted of peripheral blood or thyroid tissue (not recorded which). The receptors here all came from an adult woman with Graves' disease, either hyperthyroidism or ophthalmopathy (not recorded which).

This chain joins TRBV29-1 and TRBJ2-7; maybe TRBD2 (5 bases). This CDR3 spans 15 amino acids. V was shortened by 0 bases and J by 1 base, with 13 bases between the two germline ends. CDR1 and CDR2 (germline): SQVTM, ANQGSEA. CDR3 loop: CSVEDHREQSYEQYF. Here the CDR3 DNA reads TGCAGCGTTGAAGATCATCGGGAACAGTCCTACGAGCAGTACTTC.

This clonotype was detected only once. This sequence may be a read error, since a much larger clone differs from it by one base. The J gene is TRBJ1-1, the V gene TRBV12-3 or TRBV12-4; D unresolved. The CDR3 is made up of 15 amino acids. The CDR3 protein is CVSSFGRGVNTEAFF. The CDR3 DNA follows: TGTGTCAGCAGTTTCGGGCGGGGAGTGAACACTGAAGCTTTCTTT.

In this sample, this clonotype turned up many times. The V gene is TRBV29-1, the J gene TRBJ1-1; D not certain. The germline V and J ends were trimmed by 3 bases and 1 base, with 6 bases remaining between them. This CDR3 has 12 residues. In germline, CDR1 is SQVTM, CDR2 ANQGSEA. The CDR3 DNA reads TGCAGCGTTGATTGGCCGAACACTGAAGCTTTCTTT. Its translation is CSVDWPNTEAFF.

This sequence joins TRBV19 and TRBJ2-7; a possible D gene is TRBD1 (6 bases). Germline values: CDR1 LNHDA, CDR2 SQIVND (reference sequence). The CDR3 has 14 amino acids. Trimming shortened V by 6 bases and J by 1 base, and 13 bases separated the two germline ends. CDR3 bases: TGTGCCAGTAGGCAGACAGGCTCATCCTACGAGCAGTACTTC. Its translation is CASRQTGSSYEQYF.

This clonotype occurred a few times. Germline and junction disagree at one end, which may indicate a read error. This chain uses TRBV7-2 with TRBJ1-2; 10 nucleotides match TRBD1. Germline CDR1 SGHTA, CDR2 FQGNSA. The CDR3 covers 14 residues. In DNA form, the CDR3 reads TGTGCCAGCAGTTTAGCGGGACAGGGGTATGGCTACACCTTC. This codes for CASSLAGQGYGYTF.

V and J are TRBV5-1 and TRBJ1-2, with a possible D match to TRBD1 (5 bases). Germline CDR1 SGHRS, CDR2 YFSETQ. The V end was cut by 0 bases, the J end by 4 bases, with 13 bases between. CDR3 size: 15 residues. The CDR3 reads CASSLVQGLAYGYTF. In DNA, the CDR3 is TGCGCCAGCAGCTTGGTTCAGGGACTTGCCTATGGCTACACCTTC.

This clonotype was seen only a few times. The rearrangement uses TRBV15 and TRBJ2-6; 8 positions match TRBD1. Germline V gene data show CDR1 as LNHNV and CDR2 as YYDKDF (reference sequence). The CDR3 length is 16 residues. The V and J ends lost 5 bases and 3 bases, in that order; junction bases with no gene match: 6. CDR3 loop: CATSGQGLSGANVLTF. The CDR3 coding sequence is TGTGCCACCAGCGGACAGGGCCTGAGTGGGGCCAACGTCCTGACTTTC.

The V and J genes are TRBV20-1 and TRBJ1-1; D is uncertain. The ends were cut back, 4 bases at V and 0 bases at J, with 9 bases in the middle. The germline V gene has CDR1 DFQATT and CDR2 SNEGSKA (reference sequence). This CDR3 contains 13 residues. CDR3 amino acids: CSATRALNTEAFF. DNA for the CDR3: TGCAGTGCTACCCGGGCCTTGAACACTGAAGCTTTCTTT.

Many counts were recorded for this clonotype. The CDR3 loop reads CSVGLWTGNTEAFF. For the CDR3, the DNA is TGCAGCGTAGGATTATGGACAGGGAACACTGAAGCTTTCTTT. V and J are TRBV29-1 and TRBJ1-1; 7 nucleotides agree with TRBD1. Losses at the gene ends were 6 bases for V and 1 base for J; bases not matched to a gene: 8. The CDR3 consists of 14 residues. The germline gives CDR1 SQVTM, CDR2 ANQGSEA.

In this sample, this clonotype turned up a few times. The rearrangement joins TRBV14 to TRBJ1-4; maybe TRBD1 (5 bases). This CDR3 has 14 amino acids. The V gene's germline CDR1 is SGHDN and CDR2 FVKESK. Trimming pared 1 base from V and 8 bases from J, leaving 11 bases between. The CDR3: CASSQVGREEKLFF. The CDR3 DNA is TGTGCCAGCAGCCAAGTGGGACGGGAAGAAAAACTGTTTTTT.

This clonotype was seen only a few times. The V call is TRBV7-2, the J call TRBJ1-4, with D possibly being TRBD1 (6 bases). The CDR3 is 15 residues long. The germline gives CDR1 SGHTA, CDR2 FQGNSA. The germline V and J ends were trimmed by 5 bases and 6 bases, with 16 bases remaining between them. The CDR3 spells CASSQRGGRYEKLFF. The CDR3 DNA follows: TGTGCCAGCAGCCAAAGAGGGGGAAGGTATGAAAAACTGTTTTTT. Filled out from reference TRBV7-2 and TRBJ1-4, the complete variable domain reads GAGVSQSPSNKVTEKGKDVELRCDPISGHTALYWYRQSLGQGLEFLIYFQGNSAPDKSGLPSDRFSAERTGGSVSTLTIQRTQQEDSAVYLCASSQRGGRYEKLFFGSGTQLSVL.

This clonotype was observed at least ten times. The chain is built from TRBV20-1 and TRBJ1-5; TRBD1 matches at 9 bases. From germline, CDR1 is DFQATT and CDR2 SNEGSKA (reference sequence). Losses at the gene ends were 1 base for V and 7 bases for J; bases not matched to a gene: 2. The length of the CDR3 is 13 residues. CDR3 sequence reads: CSARGDRDQPQHF. The CDR3 DNA reads as TGCAGTGCTAGAGGGGACAGGGACCAGCCCCAGCATTTT.

There are many counts of this clonotype. The chain joins TRBV28 to TRBJ1-2; TRBD1 matches 8 bases. The CDR3 is 12 residues long. The germline gives CDR1 MDHEN, CDR2 SYDVKM. The V and J ends lost 4 bases and 6 bases, in that order; junction bases with no gene match: 1. For the CDR3, the DNA is TGTGCCAGCAGTTCAGGGGGCAATGGCTACACCTTC. Residues: CASSSGGNGYTF.